One and the same sample provided the 13 T cell receptor beta chains below, sequenced in a study of blood T cells in healthy people across ages. A second PCR of about 6 to 11 cycles used a sample-barcoded 5' primer and a J-beta primer mix. One entry per CDR3 protein results from TCRdb running MiXCR on the 5' RACE reads. This sample has around 690,000 distinct CDR3 sequences, with 58% found just once. Input material: blood. The receptors originated from a man aged 55 to 70 in good health.

A remark on this clonotype: In this CDR3 the conserved last residue, phenylalanine or tryptophan, is missing, so a read error is likely. The gene calls are TRBV29-1 and TRBJ1-1; D unresolved. The V gene's germline CDR1 is SQVTM and CDR2 ANQGSEA. CDR3 length: 12 amino acids. V was clipped by 8 bases and J by 4 bases, with 14 bases between them. CDR3 sequence: CSTGMESTEAFL. The CDR3 DNA follows: TGCAGCACTGGTATGGAGAGCACTGAAGCTTTCTTA.

This clonotype was counted between two and nine times. This chain uses TRBV6-6 with TRBJ1-1; tentatively, D is TRBD1 (5 bases). The CDR3 loop spans 11 amino acids. The V end lost 8 bases, the J end lost 5 bases, and 9 bases lay between the germline ends. Looked up from germline, CDR1 is MNHNY and CDR2 is SVGAGI (reference sequence). CDR3 residues: CASGAETEAFF. The CDR3 DNA follows: TGTGCCAGCGGGGCAGAAACTGAAGCTTTCTTT.

The V gene is TRBV12-3 or TRBV12-4, the J gene TRBJ1-3; D is unclear. CDR3 size: 11 residues. V lost 10 bases and J lost 11, with 15 bases in between. This CDR3 is CATTLGFPIYF. The CDR3 nucleotides read TGTGCCACCACCTTAGGGTTCCCCATATATTTT.

This clonotype was recorded at least ten times. The J gene is TRBJ2-5, the V gene TRBV3-1, with 8 bases matching TRBD2. Germline lookup yields CDR1 LGHDT and CDR2 YNNKEL (reference sequence). After removal of 5 bases from V and 5 bases from J, the junction contained 10 bases not matched to a gene. CDR3 length equals 15 residues. CDR3 coding DNA: TGTGCCAGCAGCAATTCGGGGACTAGGTCCGAGACCCAGTACTTC. Its protein product is CASSNSGTRSETQYF.

The chain joins TRBV9 to TRBJ2-1; 11 bases are shared with TRBD2. The length of the CDR3 is 15 residues. The junction had 8 bases not matched to a gene; V was cut back by 6 bases and J by 6 bases. The germline CDR1 and CDR2 sequences are SGDLS and YYNGEE. The CDR3 sequence is CASTPLGLAANEQFF. The CDR3 coding sequence is TGTGCCAGCACGCCGTTGGGACTAGCGGCCAATGAGCAGTTCTTC.

This clonotype came up a few times. A read error may be the cause here, since a much bigger clone is one base away. This chain uses TRBV20-1 with TRBJ2-4; 7 nucleotides line up with TRBD1. Germline V gives CDR1 DFQATT, CDR2 SNEGSKA (reference sequence). Germline trimming cut 3 bases from V and 2 bases from J; bases unmatched to any gene: 10. This CDR3 has 16 amino acids. In DNA, the CDR3 is TGCAGTGCTAGTGAAGATGACAGGGAAACCAAAAACATTCAGTACTTC. Protein product: CSASEDDRETKNIQYF.

This clonotype has only a few counts. The chain employs TRBV5-1 and TRBJ2-3; 9 nucleotides line up with TRBD2. This CDR3 spans 15 amino acids. The V segment lost 6 bases and the J segment 6 bases; nucleotides outside the gene matches: 11. Germline V gene lookup returns CDR1 SGHRS and CDR2 YFSETQ. The CDR3 protein is CASKPSGVGPDTQYF. The CDR3 nucleotides are TGCGCCAGCAAGCCTAGCGGGGTAGGTCCGGATACGCAGTATTTT.

The J gene is TRBJ2-6, the V gene TRBV5-1, with 8 positions matching TRBD1. J was trimmed by 0 bases and V by 6 bases; bases with no gene match: 11. This CDR3 is 18 amino acids long. Germline V gene lookup returns CDR1 SGHRS and CDR2 YFSETQ. CDR3 DNA: TGCGCCAGCACCTCAAAAGGGACAGGAAGCTCTGGGGCCAACGTCCTGACTTTC. Its protein product is CASTSKGTGSSGANVLTF.

The chain couples TRBV24-1 to TRBJ2-7, with TRBD2 as a possible D gene (5 bases). Gene TRBJ2-5 matches the end of the DNA better, so the J call may be wrong. This CDR3 has 15 amino acids. Per the germline V gene, CDR1 is KGHDR and CDR2 is SFDVKD. The chain's CDR3 is CATSEAVAGTETQYF. CDR3 DNA: TGTGCCACCAGTGAGGCGGTCGCGGGCACAGAGACCCAGTACTTC.

In this sample, this clonotype turned up once. One end of the junction does not line up with germline, which may come from a read error. The chain employs TRBV7-2 and TRBJ2-3; TRBD2 agrees at 12 bases. Germline values: CDR1 SGHTA, CDR2 FQGNSA. This CDR3 comprises 17 residues. CDR3 loop: CAGSLVASGGAADTQYF. Here the CDR3 DNA reads TGTGCCGGCAGCTTAGTCGCTAGCGGGGGGGCGGCAGATACGCAGTATTTT.

The chain carries TRBV20-1 and TRBJ1-2; D gene ambiguous. The CDR3 totals 13 residues. Per the germline V gene, CDR1 is DFQATT and CDR2 is SNEGSKA (reference sequence). Trimming took off 3 bases at V and 6 bases at J, with 14 bases between the two ends. CDR3 protein: CSASWPAFDGYTF. For the CDR3, the DNA is TGCAGTGCTAGCTGGCCGGCTTTTGATGGCTACACCTTC.

The rearrangement joins TRBV7-2 to TRBJ1-4; D remains ambiguous. Trimming removed 1 base from V and 8 bases from J, with 14 bases in between. CDR1 is SGHTA and CDR2 is FQGNSA in the germline V gene. The CDR3 spans 15 residues. In DNA, the CDR3 is TGTGCCAGCAGCTTAGGCGCGGGGAGTCGAGAAAAACTGTTTTTT. This encodes CASSLGAGSREKLFF.

This clonotype appeared many times. V and J are TRBV6-2 or TRBV6-3 and TRBJ2-4, with D unclear. This CDR3 has 12 amino acids. Germline loops: CDR1 MNHEY, CDR2 SVGEGT. The germline V and J ends were trimmed by 5 bases and 8 bases, with 10 bases remaining between them. This chain's CDR3 is CASSPSEDIQYF. In nucleotides, the CDR3 is TGTGCCAGCAGTCCCTCTGAGGACATTCAGTACTTC.